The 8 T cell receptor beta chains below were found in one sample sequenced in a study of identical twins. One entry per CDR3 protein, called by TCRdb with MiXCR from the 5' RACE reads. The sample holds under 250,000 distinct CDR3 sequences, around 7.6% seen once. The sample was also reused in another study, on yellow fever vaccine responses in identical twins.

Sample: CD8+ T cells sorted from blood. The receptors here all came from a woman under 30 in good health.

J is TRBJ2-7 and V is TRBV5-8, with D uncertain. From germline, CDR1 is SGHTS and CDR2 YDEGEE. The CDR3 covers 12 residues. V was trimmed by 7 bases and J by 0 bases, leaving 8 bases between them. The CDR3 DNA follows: TGTGCCAGCCAGGATTTCTCCTACGAGCAGTACGTC. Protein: CASQDFSYEQYV.

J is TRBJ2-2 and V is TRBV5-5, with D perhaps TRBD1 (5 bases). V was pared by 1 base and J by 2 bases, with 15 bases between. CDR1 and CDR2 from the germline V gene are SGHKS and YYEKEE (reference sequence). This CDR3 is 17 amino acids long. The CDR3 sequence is CASSLLRLQGNTGELFF. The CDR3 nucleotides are TGTGCCAGCAGCTTGCTCCGGCTTCAGGGAAACACCGGGGAGCTGTTTTTT.

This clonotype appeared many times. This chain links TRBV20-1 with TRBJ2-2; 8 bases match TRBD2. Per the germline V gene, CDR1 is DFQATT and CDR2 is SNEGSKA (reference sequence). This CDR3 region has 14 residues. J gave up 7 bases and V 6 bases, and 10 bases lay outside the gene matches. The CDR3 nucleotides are TGCAGTGCCCCCCGAGCGGGACTAGGCGGGGAGCTGTTTTTT. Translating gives CSAPRAGLGGELFF.

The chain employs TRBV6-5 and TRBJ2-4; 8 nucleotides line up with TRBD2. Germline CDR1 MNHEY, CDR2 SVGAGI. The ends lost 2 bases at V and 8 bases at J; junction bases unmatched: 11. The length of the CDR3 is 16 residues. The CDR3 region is CASSYVRAGGSDIQYF. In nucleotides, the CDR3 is TGTGCCAGCAGTTACGTTCGGGCGGGGGGAAGTGACATTCAGTACTTC.

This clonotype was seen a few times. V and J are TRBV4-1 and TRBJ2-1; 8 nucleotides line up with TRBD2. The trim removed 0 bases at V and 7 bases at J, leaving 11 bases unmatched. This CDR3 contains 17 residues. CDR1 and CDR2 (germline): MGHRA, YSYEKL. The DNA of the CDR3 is TGCGCCAGCAGCCAAGAGGGGGAGTTAGCGGGGAAGAATGAGCAGTTCTTC. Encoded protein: CASSQEGELAGKNEQFF.

The CDR3 nucleotides are TGTGCCAGCAGCTTAAAGGGATCGGGGGAGCAGTACGTC. Amino acid sequence: CASSLKGSGEQYV. The chain links TRBV7-9 to TRBJ2-7; D possibly corresponds to TRBD2 (5 bases). The V end lost 2 bases, the J end lost 7 bases, and 12 bases lay between the germline ends. There are 13 residues in the CDR3. The germline V gene has CDR1 SEHNR and CDR2 FQNEAQ (reference sequence).

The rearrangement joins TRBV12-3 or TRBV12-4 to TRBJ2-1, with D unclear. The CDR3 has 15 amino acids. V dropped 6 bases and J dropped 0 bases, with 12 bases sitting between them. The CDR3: CASSTTTRSYNEQFF. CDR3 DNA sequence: TGTGCCAGCAGCACCACTACTCGCTCCTACAATGAGCAGTTCTTC.

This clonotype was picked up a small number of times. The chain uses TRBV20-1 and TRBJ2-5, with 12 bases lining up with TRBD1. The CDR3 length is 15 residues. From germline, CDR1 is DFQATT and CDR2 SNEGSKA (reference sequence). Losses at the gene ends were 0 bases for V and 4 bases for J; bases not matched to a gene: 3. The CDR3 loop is CSARDGTGGRETQYF. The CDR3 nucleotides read TGCAGTGCTAGAGATGGGACAGGGGGCAGAGAGACCCAGTACTTC.